This is a list of T cell receptor beta chains from one sample in a study of blood T cell repertoires in COVID-19. TCRdb's table, derived via immunoSEQ multiplex PCR, lists solely in-frame clones and lacks some. The table has approximately 250,000 clones, around four fifths seen once. The sample comprised peripheral blood. The receptors were gathered from an older woman with active or convalescent COVID-19. Each CDR3 is given with its conserved first and last residue. D genes are given only for firm matches. Only part of the rows carry a size: once, few, many, or a class if the clone is expanded.

J: TRBJ1-5; size: NA; V: TRBV19; D: NA; CDR3: CASRTGNQPQHF; DNA: TGTGCCAGTAGAACAGGGAATCAGCCCCAGCATTTT
J: TRBJ1-5; size: NA; V: TRBV2; D: NA; CDR3: CASSLRTRSNQPQHF; DNA: TGTGCCAGCAGTTTAAGGACAAGGAGCAATCAGCCCCAGCATTTT
J: TRBJ1-2; size: NA; V: TRBV19; D: TRBD1; CDR3: CASSIEDRSYGYTF; DNA: TGTGCCAGTAGTATAGAGGACAGGAGCTATGGCTACACCTTC
J: TRBJ2-5; size: NA; V: TRBV5-6; D: TRBD1; CDR3: CASSLSPITGGLKTQYF; DNA: TGTGCCAGCAGCTTATCTCCCATAACAGGGGGCCTAAAGACCCAGTACTTC
J: TRBJ1-2; size: NA; V: TRBV5-1; D: TRBD1; CDR3: CASTPGTGVDYGYTF; DNA: TGCGCCAGCACCCCCGGGACAGGGGTAGACTATGGCTACACCTTC
J: TRBJ2-1; size: NA; V: TRBV18; D: TRBD2; CDR3: CASSPLAGVGNEQFF; DNA: TGTGCCAGCTCACCACTAGCGGGAGTTGGCAATGAGCAGTTCTTC
J: TRBJ1-1; size: NA; V: TRBV19; D: TRBD1; CDR3: CASSATDRGGTEAFF; DNA: TGTGCCAGTAGTGCTACGGACAGGGGAGGGACTGAAGCTTTCTTT
J: TRBJ2-3; size: NA; V: TRBV12-2; D: NA; CDR3: CASRLWSGTSGPRGTDTQYF; DNA: TGTGCAAGTCGCTTATGGTCCGGGACTAGCGGGCCCCGGGGCACAGATACGCAGTATTTT
J: TRBJ2-2; size: NA; V: TRBV29-1; D: TRBD2; CDR3: CSVEVVLAGGGRSGELFF; DNA: TGCAGCGTTGAAGTAGTACTAGCGGGGGGCGGGAGGTCCGGGGAGCTGTTTTTT
J: TRBJ1-4; size: few; V: TRBV5-1; D: NA; CDR3: CASSLVAGATNEKLFF; DNA: TGCGCCAGCAGCTTGGTCGCAGGGGCAACTAATGAAAAACTGTTTTTT
J: TRBJ1-4; size: NA; V: TRBV29-1; D: TRBD1; CDR3: CSVLRQGNEKLFF; DNA: TGCAGCGTTCTCCGACAGGGGAATGAAAAACTGTTTTTT
J: TRBJ1-4; size: NA; V: TRBV5-4; D: TRBD1; CDR3: CASSLSVGTANEKLFF; DNA: TGTGCCAGCAGCTTGTCGGTAGGGACAGCTAATGAAAAACTGTTTTTT
J: TRBJ2-7; size: few; V: TRBV5-1; D: NA; CDR3: CASSLATSVYEQYF; DNA: TGCGCCAGCAGCTTGGCCACGTCAGTCTACGAGCAGTACTTC
J: TRBJ1-2; size: NA; V: TRBV19; D: TRBD1; CDR3: CASSMERDRGRGGYTF; DNA: TGTGCCAGTAGTATGGAACGGGACAGGGGGCGCGGTGGCTACACCTTC
J: TRBJ2-2; size: few; V: TRBV2; D: NA; CDR3: CASTPRDSTGELFF; DNA: TGTGCCAGCACTCCCCGGGACTCCACCGGGGAGCTGTTTTTT
J: TRBJ1-2; size: NA; V: TRBV9; D: TRBD1; CDR3: CASSSPGQGNGYTF; DNA: TGTGCCAGCAGCTCGCCGGGACAGGGGAATGGCTACACCTTC
J: TRBJ2-5; size: few; V: TRBV29-1; D: NA; CDR3: CSVEALQSQETQYF; DNA: TGCAGCGTTGAAGCCCTACAGTCACAAGAGACCCAGTACTTC
J: TRBJ2-3; size: once; V: TRBV11-3; D: NA; CDR3: CASSWGVPDTQYF; DNA: TGTGCCAGCAGCTGGGGGGTCCCAGATACGCAGTATTTT
J: TRBJ1-2; size: NA; V: TRBV2; D: TRBD1; CDR3: CASSMTGLDGYTF; DNA: TGTGCCAGCAGTATGACAGGGCTGGATGGCTACACCTTC
J: TRBJ2-3; size: NA; V: TRBV12-3/TRBV12-4; D: NA; CDR3: CASSWTLTDTQYF; DNA: TGTGCCAGCAGTTGGACACTCACAGATACGCAGTATTTT
J: TRBJ2-7; size: NA; V: TRBV11-3; D: TRBD1; CDR3: CASSRQGQGGHEQYF; DNA: TGTGCCAGCAGCCGACAAGGACAGGGAGGACACGAGCAGTACTTC
J: TRBJ2-1; size: NA; V: TRBV6-1; D: NA; CDR3: CASSEVKGNEQFF; DNA: TGTGCCAGCAGTGAAGTAAAGGGGAATGAGCAGTTCTTC
J: TRBJ1-6; size: NA; V: TRBV19; D: NA; CDR3: CASTSIRGLTNSPLHF; DNA: TGTGCCAGTACCAGTATTCGGGGATTAACTAATTCACCCCTCCACTTT
J: TRBJ2-5; size: NA; V: TRBV5-1; D: NA; CDR3: CASSPGGETQYF; DNA: TGCGCCAGCAGCCCCGGGGGAGAGACCCAGTACTTC
J: TRBJ1-3; size: NA; V: TRBV10-1; D: TRBD1; CDR3: CATRDSRDSGNTIYF; DNA: TGCGCCACCAGGGACAGCCGGGACTCTGGAAACACCATATATTTT
J: TRBJ1-6; size: NA; V: TRBV18; D: TRBD1; CDR3: CASSPDRGGSPLHF; DNA: TGTGCCAGCTCACCTGACAGGGGTGGTTCACCCCTCCACTTT
J: TRBJ2-2; size: NA; V: TRBV7-8; D: NA; CDR3: CASSSTGARGTGELFF; DNA: TGTGCCAGCAGCTCCACCGGCGCCAGAGGCACCGGGGAGCTGTTTTTT
J: TRBJ2-3; size: NA; V: TRBV12-3/TRBV12-4; D: NA; CDR3: CASSLPLDTQYF; DNA: TGTGCCAGCAGTTTACCACTAGATACGCAGTATTTT